This T cell receptor beta chain was identified during a study of cytomegalovirus exposure and HLA in healthy donors. Study-level points and caveats: Several V segments, TRBV6-2 and TRBV6-3 among them, could not be told apart and were dropped. Researchers reported in a later analysis that a missense DCLRE1C variant was tied to TCR beta V- and J-gene trimming. Investigators reported more than 150 TCR beta chains as tied to cytomegalovirus.

The PCR had 60 Vbeta and 13 Jbeta primers. Assay: immunoSEQ multiplex PCR; the TCRdb copy retains only in-frame clones and omits some. The repertoire holds 100,000 to 150,000 clones, with under 90% as singletons. Germline V gives CDR1 GTSNPN, CDR2 SVGIG (reference sequence). V was clipped by 3 bases and J by 4 bases, with 6 bases between them. The CDR3 is 11 amino acids. Details on this clone: Its antigen is unidentified.

The V and J genes are TRBV30 and TRBJ1-1, with TRBD1 as a possible D gene (5 bases). Sequencing used PBMCs. This TCR was recovered from a woman between 35 and 50 years old in good health and CMV-seropositive. The CDR3 DNA sequence: TGTGCCTGGAGGGGGGGCACTGAAGCTTTCTTT. Translating it yields CAWRGGTEAFF.